These 20 T cell receptor beta chains were all obtained from the same sample, sequenced in a study of T-cell memory formation after mild COVID-19. Each CDR3 protein gets one entry after TCRdb re-called the 5' RACE reads with MiXCR. The sample records about 250,000 distinct CDR3 sequences, roughly 15% being singletons. Sequences were obtained from PBMCs or a T cell subset sorted from them (not recorded which). Receptors were obtained from an adult woman who had mild COVID-19 (a few samples of this study predate the infection). Cell type and time point are not known.

Only a few counts were recorded for this clonotype. The chain uses TRBV14 and TRBJ1-4, with 7 bases identical to TRBD1. V shed 4 bases, J shed 6 bases, and the junction held 5 bases outside the gene matches. Germline lookup yields CDR1 SGHDN and CDR2 FVKESK. The CDR3 loop spans 14 amino acids. The CDR3 DNA follows: TGTGCCAGCAGCCCGACAGGGCAGTATGAAAAACTGTTTTTT. Its translation is CASSPTGQYEKLFF.

With regard to this clonotype: A much larger clone lies one base from this, so it may be a read error. The rearrangement links TRBV28 to TRBJ1-5; 7 bases line up with TRBD1. Germline CDR1 is MDHEN and CDR2 is SYDVKM. CDR3 length: 14 amino acids. Trimming cost V 6 bases and J 1 base; bases outside gene matches: 3. As DNA, the CDR3 is TGTGCCAGCAGGCTGACAGGGAGCAATCAGCCCCAGCATTTT. It is translated as CASRLTGSNQPQHF.

This clonotype was observed a few times. The rearrangement uses TRBV2 and TRBJ2-7; 7 bases agree with TRBD1. Unmatched junction bases numbered 8, after V lost 7 bases and J lost 2 bases. Germline CDR1 reads SNHLY; CDR2 reads FYNNEI. The CDR3 has 14 amino acids. CDR3 loop: CASIPGTVPYEQYF. The CDR3 DNA follows: TGTGCCAGCATCCCTGGGACAGTTCCCTACGAGCAGTACTTC.

The chain uses TRBV7-2 and TRBJ2-1, with a tentative D call TRBD2 (6 bases). Trimming stripped 1 base from V and 3 bases from J, with 7 bases between. In germline, CDR1 is SGHTA, CDR2 FQGNSA. The length of the CDR3 is 14 residues. DNA for the CDR3: TGTGCCAGCAGCTTAGTAGCGGACTACAATGAGCAGTTCTTC. This sequence encodes CASSLVADYNEQFF. Looking up the rest from reference TRBV7-2 and TRBJ2-1 gives the full variable domain: GAGVSQSPSNKVTEKGKDVELRCDPISGHTALYWYRQSLGQGLEFLIYFQGNSAPDKSGLPSDRFSAERTGGSVSTLTIQRTQQEDSAVYLCASSLVADYNEQFFGPGTRLTVL.

The chain links TRBV12-3 or TRBV12-4 to TRBJ1-5; D gene unclear. V was pared by 3 bases and J by 9 bases, with 12 bases between. The CDR3 sequence is 13 residues long. CDR3 in amino acids: CASSFSNPGPQHF. DNA of the CDR3: TGTGCCAGCAGTTTCTCTAATCCTGGGCCCCAGCATTTT.

This chain links TRBV7-6 with TRBJ1-2, with D uncertain. This CDR3 comprises 13 residues. CDR1 and CDR2 from the germline V gene are SGHVS and FNYEAQ. The V end was cut by 4 bases, the J end by 7 bases, with 13 bases between. DNA for the CDR3: TGTGCCAGCAGCTCGTCCCGTAGCGGTGGCTACACCTTC. It encodes CASSSSRSGGYTF. Full variable domain (missing parts from reference TRBV7-6 and TRBJ1-2): GAGVSQSPRYKVTKRGQDVALRCDPISGHVSLYWYRQALGQGPEFLTYFNYEAQQDKSGLPNDRFSAERPEGSISTLTIQRTEQRDSAMYRCASSSSRSGGYTFGSGTRLTVV.

This clonotype was observed a few times. The chain carries TRBV4-2 and TRBJ2-5, with TRBD1 matching over 7 bases. CDR1 is LGHNA, CDR2 YNFKEQ, per germline. The CDR3 contains 14 residues. V shed 1 base and J 5 bases; nucleotides not matched to a gene: 4. The chain's CDR3 is CASSQVQGVETQYF. As DNA, the CDR3 is TGTGCCAGCAGCCAAGTGCAGGGGGTGGAGACCCAGTACTTC.

The J gene is TRBJ1-1, the V gene TRBV12-3 or TRBV12-4, with D uncertain. The CDR3 runs 12 residues. With 5 bases removed from V and 8 bases from J, the gap between germline ends came to 12 bases. The CDR3 is CASSPWATEAFF. In DNA, the CDR3 is TGTGCCAGCAGTCCATGGGCGACAGAAGCTTTCTTT.

This clonotype has a count of ten or more. The rearrangement links TRBV5-1 to TRBJ2-7; D is unresolved. V shed 2 bases and J shed 3 bases, with 12 bases lying between them. There are 14 residues in the CDR3. In germline, CDR1 is SGHRS, CDR2 YFSETQ. The CDR3 sequence is CASSLSQEGYEQYF. In DNA, the CDR3 is TGCGCCAGCAGCTTATCGCAGGAAGGCTACGAGCAGTACTTC.

CDR3: CASSSAGHSYEQYF. The CDR3 DNA reads as TGCGCCAGCAGCTCTGCAGGGCACTCCTACGAGCAGTACTTC. This chain connects TRBV5-1 to TRBJ2-7; TRBD1 is a possible D gene (5 bases). Germline V gene sequence: CDR1 SGHRS, CDR2 YFSETQ. Trimming pared 3 bases from V and 0 bases from J, leaving 10 bases between. The CDR3 contains 14 residues.

This clonotype was seen ten or more times. The chain recombines TRBV4-3 with TRBJ2-4, with D hard to call. V was shortened by 0 bases and J by 0 bases, with 6 bases between the two germline ends. The germline V gene encodes CDR1 LGHNA and CDR2 YSLEER. This CDR3 is 15 amino acids long. CDR3 DNA: TGCGCCAGCAGCCAAGACGGGCTAGCCAAAAACATTCAGTACTTC. This sequence encodes CASSQDGLAKNIQYF.

This chain joins TRBV27 and TRBJ2-2, with TRBD1 matching over 9 bases. The CDR3 loop spans 15 amino acids. CDR1 and CDR2 (germline): MNHEY, SMNVEV (reference sequence). V shed 5 bases and J 6 bases; nucleotides not matched to a gene: 7. The CDR3 sequence: CASSPGTGSAGELFF. CDR3 in DNA: TGTGCCAGCAGTCCTGGGACAGGGAGCGCCGGGGAGCTGTTTTTT.

The chain is built from TRBV7-9 and TRBJ1-4, with D hard to call. Germline loops: CDR1 SEHNR, CDR2 FQNEAQ (reference sequence). This CDR3 comprises 14 residues. V lost 5 bases to trimming and J lost 0 bases, with 7 bases between them. The CDR3 sequence is CASSVFATNEKLFF. The DNA of the CDR3 is TGTGCCAGCAGCGTGTTTGCAACTAATGAAAAACTGTTTTTT.

The genes are TRBV6-2 or TRBV6-3 and TRBJ2-5, with 7 positions matching TRBD1. The germline gives CDR1 MNHEY, CDR2 SVGEGT. This CDR3 spans 14 amino acids. Trimming at V came to 6 bases and at J to 1 base, leaving 5 bases not matched to a gene. In nucleotides, the CDR3 is TGTGCCAGCAGGAAGACAGGGTCCCAAGAGACCCAGTACTTC. It translates to CASRKTGSQETQYF.

This clonotype was detected a few times. This chain uses TRBV12-3 or TRBV12-4 with TRBJ1-3, with 8 bases identical to TRBD1. CDR3 length: 15 amino acids. V lost 6 bases and J lost 2; bases outside the gene matches: 6. This chain's CDR3 is CASSRQGFTGNTIYF. Here the CDR3 DNA reads TGTGCCAGCAGCCGACAGGGGTTCACTGGAAACACCATATATTTT.

The V call is TRBV12-3 or TRBV12-4, the J call TRBJ2-6, with D possibly being TRBD1 (6 bases). This CDR3 contains 18 residues. V was clipped by 5 bases and J by 1 base, with 18 bases between them. The CDR3 DNA reads as TGTGCCAGCAGTCACCCCCAGGGACATTATTCTGGGGCCAACGTCCTGACTTTC. Protein product: CASSHPQGHYSGANVLTF.

This clonotype has just a few counts. J is TRBJ1-1 and V is TRBV3-1; possibly TRBD1 for D (5 bases). There are 13 residues in the CDR3. The germline CDR1 and CDR2 sequences are LGHDT and YNNKEL (reference sequence). V was cut by 4 bases and J by 11 bases, with 17 bases left in between. The CDR3 is CASSLMRGTGAFF. CDR3 DNA sequence: TGTGCCAGCAGCCTTATGCGCGGGACTGGGGCTTTCTTT.

This clonotype turned up a few times. This sequence joins TRBV12-3 or TRBV12-4 and TRBJ2-3; 9 bases line up with TRBD2. V gave up 5 bases and J gave up 2 bases; unmatched junction bases: 8. The CDR3 contains 16 residues. CDR3 residues: CASSQRGRGDTDTQYF. As DNA, the CDR3 is TGTGCCAGCAGTCAGCGCGGGAGGGGAGACACAGATACGCAGTATTTT.

There are a few counts of this clonotype. The chain employs TRBV18 and TRBJ2-1; 14 nucleotides match TRBD2. V trimming: 3 bases; J trimming: 6 bases; junction bases outside the gene matches: 1. This CDR3 has 15 residues. Germline assignment: CDR1 KGHSH and CDR2 LQKENI. CDR3 DNA sequence: TGTGCCAGCTCACCGACTAGCGGGAGGGCCAATGAGCAGTTCTTC. Translating gives CASSPTSGRANEQFF.

This clonotype has only a few counts. The chain links TRBV7-2 to TRBJ2-5; perhaps D is TRBD1 or TRBD2 (5 bases each). The CDR3 totals 14 residues. Germline V CDR1 and CDR2: SGHTA, FQGNSA. Deletions cut 0 bases from V and 4 bases from J, with 9 bases between. CDR3 in amino acids: CASSLALRGETQYF. CDR3 coding DNA: TGTGCCAGCAGCTTAGCGCTGAGGGGAGAGACCCAGTACTTC.